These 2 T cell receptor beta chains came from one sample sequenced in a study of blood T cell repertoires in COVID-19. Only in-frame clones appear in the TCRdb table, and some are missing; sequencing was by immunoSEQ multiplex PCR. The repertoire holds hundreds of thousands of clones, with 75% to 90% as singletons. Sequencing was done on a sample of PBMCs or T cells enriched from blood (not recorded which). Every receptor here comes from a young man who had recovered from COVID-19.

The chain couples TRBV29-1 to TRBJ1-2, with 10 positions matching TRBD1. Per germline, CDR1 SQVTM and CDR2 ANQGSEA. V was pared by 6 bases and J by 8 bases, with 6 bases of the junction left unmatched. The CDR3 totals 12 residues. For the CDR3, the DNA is TGCAGCGTAGGACAGGGGGACTGGGGCTACACCTTC. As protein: CSVGQGDWGYTF.

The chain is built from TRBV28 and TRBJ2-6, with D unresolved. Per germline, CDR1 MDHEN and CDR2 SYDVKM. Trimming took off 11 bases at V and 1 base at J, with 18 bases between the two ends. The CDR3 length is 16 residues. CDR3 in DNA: TGTGCCCCCAAGACACTCATGGTTTCTGGGGCCAACGTCCTGACTTTC. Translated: CAPKTLMVSGANVLTF.